Each of the 27 T cell receptor beta chains below was sequenced from the same sample in a study of T cells in Graves' hyperthyroidism and ophthalmopathy. Regions amplified from RNA transcripts were the TCR beta CDR3 regions. Carried out on the TCR CDR3, a first-round RT-PCR used the HTBI primer set. TCRdb processed the multiplex PCR reads anew with MiXCR; each CDR3 protein has one entry. The repertoire holds about 300,000 distinct CDR3 sequences, with around a fifth as singletons. Sequenced material: blood. The receptors stem from a man aged 50 to 60 with Graves' ophthalmopathy.

This clonotype has a count of ten or more. V gene TRBV5-1 combines with J gene TRBJ2-7; 9 nucleotides align to TRBD1. J gave up 2 bases and V 4 bases, and 4 bases lay outside the gene matches. CDR1 SGHRS and CDR2 YFSETQ come from the germline V gene. CDR3 length: 14 amino acids. CDR3 residues: CASSGDRVTYEQYF. The CDR3 coding sequence is TGCGCCAGCAGCGGGGACAGGGTAACCTACGAGCAGTACTTC. The variable domain in full, completed from reference TRBV5-1 and TRBJ2-7, reads KAGVTQTPRYLIKTRGQQVTLSCSPISGHRSVSWYQQTPGQGLQFLFEYFSETQRNKGNFPGRFSGRQFSNSRSEMNVSTLELGDSALYLCASSGDRVTYEQYFGPGTRLTVT.

This clonotype has just a few counts. The chain recombines TRBV5-6 with TRBJ2-1; 8 nucleotides align to TRBD1. Germline assignment: CDR1 SGHDT and CDR2 YYEEEE. The ends lost 4 bases at V and 8 bases at J; junction bases unmatched: 11. The CDR3 is 15 residues long. The CDR3 bases are TGTGCCAGCAGCGTCCTGGGACAGGCCACCGATGAGCAGTTCTTC. It is translated as CASSVLGQATDEQFF.

Ten or more counts support this clonotype. The chain is built from TRBV5-6 and TRBJ1-2; a possible D gene is TRBD1 (6 bases). V lost 3 bases and J 6 bases, leaving 18 bases between the germline ends. Germline-derived CDR1 and CDR2 are SGHDT and YYEEEE. CDR3 length equals 15 residues. Written as DNA, the CDR3 is TGTGCCAGCAGCTGGGTTTCTACAGAGGGGGATGGCTACACCTTC. It encodes CASSWVSTEGDGYTF.

This clonotype was detected only a few times. The rearrangement links TRBV5-1 to TRBJ1-4, with 7 nucleotides matching TRBD1. The CDR3 length is 16 residues. The V segment lost 4 bases and the J segment 1 base; nucleotides outside the gene matches: 7. Germline V gene data show CDR1 as SGHRS and CDR2 as YFSETQ. The CDR3 reads CASSPFRQGTNEKLFF. DNA of the CDR3: TGCGCCAGCAGCCCTTTCCGACAGGGAACTAATGAAAAACTGTTTTTT.

There are many counts of this clonotype. This chain connects TRBV12-3 or TRBV12-4 to TRBJ1-1; TRBD1 is a possible D gene (6 bases). V lost 5 bases, J lost 0 bases, and 13 bases lay in between. The length of the CDR3 is 15 residues. CDR3 nucleotide sequence: TGTGCCAGCAGTGCCTACCGGACAGTGAACACTGAAGCTTTCTTT. It encodes CASSAYRTVNTEAFF.

This clonotype showed up many times. V gene TRBV6-1 combines with J gene TRBJ1-5; no clear D gene. The V end lost 5 bases, the J end lost 2 bases, and 13 bases lay between the germline ends. The germline V gene has CDR1 MNHNS and CDR2 SASEGT. This CDR3 is 15 amino acids long. The CDR3 sequence is CASSRIQGGNQPQHF. CDR3 DNA: TGTGCCAGCAGTCGGATACAAGGTGGCAATCAGCCCCAGCATTTT.

This clonotype was seen a handful of times. The chain couples TRBV7-9 to TRBJ2-4; TRBD2 matches 7 bases. CDR3 length: 15 residues. In germline, CDR1 is SEHNR, CDR2 FQNEAQ (reference sequence). J lost 6 bases, V lost 1 base, and 6 bases had no gene match. Written as DNA, the CDR3 is TGTGCCAGCAGCTTAGTTTCCAGGGAGGGAAACATTCAGTACTTC. The encoded protein is CASSLVSREGNIQYF.

This clonotype was observed at least ten times. The rearrangement links TRBV20-1 to TRBJ2-7, with 7 bases that match TRBD2. Looked up from germline, CDR1 is DFQATT and CDR2 is SNEGSKA (reference sequence). CDR3 length: 17 residues. Trimming cost V 3 bases and J 7 bases; bases outside gene matches: 21. The CDR3 DNA sequence: TGCAGTGCTAGGGGCCCTTTTGGCGGGAGACTACCGGGGGAGCAGTACTTC. It specifies CSARGPFGGRLPGEQYF.

Many counts were recorded for this clonotype. The V and J genes are TRBV6-1 and TRBJ1-1, with 8 bases identical to TRBD1. The J segment lost 2 bases and the V segment lost 5 bases, leaving 7 bases of the junction unmatched. The CDR3 is made up of 15 amino acids. Germline V gives CDR1 MNHNS, CDR2 SASEGT. As DNA, the CDR3 is TGTGCCAGCAGTTTGCAGGGGGCGAGAAACACTGAAGCTTTCTTT. Its protein is CASSLQGARNTEAFF.

This clonotype was recorded many times. J is TRBJ2-7 and V is TRBV5-1, with TRBD1 identical over 9 bases. CDR3 length equals 13 residues. Germline V gene sequence: CDR1 SGHRS, CDR2 YFSETQ. V lost 4 bases to trimming and J lost 9 bases; unmatched junction nucleotides: 8. DNA for the CDR3: TGCGCCAGCAGCGTATCGACAGGGGGACGGCAGTACTTC. This gives the protein CASSVSTGGRQYF. Combining the CDR3 with reference TRBV5-1 and TRBJ2-7 gives the whole variable domain KAGVTQTPRYLIKTRGQQVTLSCSPISGHRSVSWYQQTPGQGLQFLFEYFSETQRNKGNFPGRFSGRQFSNSRSEMNVSTLELGDSALYLCASSVSTGGRQYFGPGTRLTVT.

The sample holds many counts of this clonotype. The rearrangement joins TRBV30 to TRBJ2-7; the D is unclear. V lost 2 bases and J 5 bases, leaving 13 bases between the germline ends. CDR1 and CDR2 (germline): GTSNPN, SVGIG (reference sequence). The CDR3 consists of 13 residues. The CDR3 nucleotides are TGTGCCTGGAGTACCGACCTCGGCGACGAGCAGTACTTC. It codes for CAWSTDLGDEQYF. Using reference TRBV30 and TRBJ2-7 for the parts outside the CDR3, the full variable domain is SQTIHQWPATLVQPVGSPLSLECTVEGTSNPNLYWYRQAAGRGLQLLFYSVGIGQISSEVPQNLSASRPQDRQFILSSKKLLLSDSGFYLCAWSTDLGDEQYFGPGTRLTVT.

Many counts were recorded for this clonotype. The chain carries TRBV10-3 and TRBJ2-1, with 7 bases fitting TRBD2. The CDR3 is 15 amino acids. V lost 3 bases, J lost 4 bases, and 6 bases stayed unmatched. Germline-derived CDR1 and CDR2 are ENHRY and SYGVKD. CDR3: CAISDWASGYNEQFF. The CDR3, as DNA: TGTGCCATCAGTGATTGGGCTAGCGGATACAATGAGCAGTTCTTC.

The rearrangement joins TRBV12-3 or TRBV12-4 to TRBJ1-5; unclear D gene. V dropped 4 bases and J dropped 3 bases, with 10 bases sitting between them. The CDR3 covers 14 residues. The CDR3 is CASSYEGFNQPQHF. Here the CDR3 DNA reads TGTGCCAGCAGTTATGAGGGATTCAATCAGCCCCAGCATTTT.

At least ten counts were recorded for this clonotype. The chain is built from TRBV3-1 and TRBJ2-2; no clear D gene. Germline CDR1 LGHDT, CDR2 YNNKEL (reference sequence). Trimming removed 1 base at V and 5 bases at J, with 8 bases between. The CDR3 length is 14 residues. This CDR3 is CASSQVGGTGELFF. The CDR3 nucleotides are TGTGCCAGCAGCCAAGTTGGTGGGACCGGGGAGCTGTTTTTT.

With regard to this clonotype: The germline gene is not matched at one end of the junction; a read error may be the cause. The chain uses TRBV4-1 and TRBJ2-1; 8 bases match TRBD2. The germline V gene has CDR1 MGHRA and CDR2 YSYEKL. The CDR3 is 18 amino acids. The CDR3 coding sequence is TGTGCCAGCAGCCAAGCCAAGGGGTTCGGGACTAGGATGAATGAGCAGTTCTTC. Its translation is CASSQAKGFGTRMNEQFF.

This clonotype appeared a few times. The DNA of the CDR3 is TGTGCCAGCAGCGTAACAGGGGGCCTTGGCTACACCTTC. Encoded protein: CASSVTGGLGYTF. The rearrangement links TRBV11-1 to TRBJ1-2, with 9 bases that match TRBD1. This CDR3 region has 13 residues. The V gene's germline CDR1 is SGHAT and CDR2 FQDESV (reference sequence). The ends lost 5 bases at V and 7 bases at J; junction bases unmatched: 5.

This clonotype appeared a few times. The rearrangement links TRBV6-1 to TRBJ2-3; 8 nucleotides agree with TRBD1. V was clipped by 7 bases and J by 3 bases; unmatched bases: 6. The CDR3 is 14 residues long. Germline loops: CDR1 MNHNS, CDR2 SASEGT. The CDR3 region is CASKRGQGTDTQYF. The DNA of the CDR3 is TGTGCCAGCAAGAGAGGACAGGGTACAGATACGCAGTATTTT.

Note on this clonotype: At one of its ends the junction is not consistent with the germline gene, which may arise from a read error. The gene calls are TRBV11-2 and TRBJ2-6, with D possibly matching TRBD1 (5 bases). Germline CDR1 reads SGHAT; CDR2 reads FQNNGV. CDR3 length equals 14 residues. CDR3 nucleotides: TGTGCCAGCAGCTTAGGTTCTGGGGCCAGCGTCCTGACTTTC. This encodes CASSLGSGASVLTF.

This clonotype was seen a few times. The chain links TRBV19 to TRBJ1-5; TRBD1 matches 8 bases. In germline, CDR1 is LNHDA, CDR2 SQIVND (reference sequence). This CDR3 has 16 amino acids. Trimming cost V 4 bases and J 2 bases; bases outside gene matches: 7. The CDR3 nucleotides read TGTGCCAGTAGTAACGACAGGGGCGGGGGCAATCAGCCCCAGCATTTT. Its protein product is CASSNDRGGGNQPQHF.

In its sample, this clonotype was seen many times. The chain is built from TRBV30 and TRBJ2-7; no definite D call. Germline lookup yields CDR1 GTSNPN and CDR2 SVGIG (reference sequence). The ends were cut back, 4 bases at V and 6 bases at J, with 16 bases in the middle. The CDR3 contains 13 residues. In DNA, the CDR3 is TGTGCCTGGAAGTTGTCTGCTTGGGGCGAGCAGTACTTC. The encoded protein is CAWKLSAWGEQYF.

For this clonotype: A much more abundant neighbour one base away suggests this may be a read error. The J gene is TRBJ2-1, the V gene TRBV2; a possible D gene is TRBD1 (5 bases). Germline CDR1 is SNHLY and CDR2 is FYNNEI. The CDR3 is 13 amino acids. For the CDR3, the DNA is TGTGCGAGCAGTGGGGTAGGGGACAATGAGCAGTTCTTC. This codes for CASSGVGDNEQFF.

Only a few counts were recorded for this clonotype. The chain joins TRBV9 to TRBJ1-2; the D gene is possibly TRBD1 (6 bases). The germline gives CDR1 SGDLS, CDR2 YYNGEE. Trimming took 2 bases from V and 13 from J, leaving 15 bases between them. The length of the CDR3 is 12 residues. CDR3 in amino acids: CASSVVQGAATF. The CDR3 DNA follows: TGTGCCAGCAGCGTTGTACAGGGAGCTGCCACCTTC.

This clonotype has a count of ten or more. V gene TRBV7-2 combines with J gene TRBJ2-3, with 7 nucleotides matching TRBD1. With 5 bases clipped from V and 4 bases from J, the junction kept 6 bases outside the gene matches. CDR1 SGHTA and CDR2 FQGNSA come from the germline V gene. This CDR3 comprises 14 residues. CDR3 nucleotide sequence: TGTGCCAGCAGCCCGGACAGGTCATCAGATACGCAGTATTTT. Its protein is CASSPDRSSDTQYF.

This clonotype showed up many times. The chain employs TRBV5-1 and TRBJ2-4; TRBD1 might be the D (6 bases). The length of the CDR3 is 15 residues. Germline assignment: CDR1 SGHRS and CDR2 YFSETQ. V shed 3 bases and J shed 8 bases, with 18 bases lying between them. CDR3 amino acids: CASSSNRDSKDIQYF. CDR3 nucleotide sequence: TGCGCCAGCAGCTCGAACAGGGATAGTAAGGACATTCAGTACTTC.

This clonotype showed up just a few times. The chain carries TRBV20-1 and TRBJ1-4; perhaps TRBD1 as D (5 bases). Trimming pared 7 bases from V and 0 bases from J, leaving 6 bases between. Per germline, CDR1 DFQATT and CDR2 SNEGSKA (reference sequence). This CDR3 is built from 12 residues. CDR3 nucleotide sequence: TGCAGTGTCAGGGCAACTAATGAAAAACTGTTTTTT. Residues: CSVRATNEKLFF.

This clonotype has just a few counts. J is TRBJ1-5 and V is TRBV12-3 or TRBV12-4; 8 nucleotides agree with TRBD1. This CDR3 is built from 13 residues. V lost 9 bases to trimming and J lost 5 bases; unmatched junction nucleotides: 6. The CDR3 protein is CASSMTGDQPQHF. The CDR3 DNA reads as TGTGCCAGTTCAATGACAGGGGATCAGCCCCAGCATTTT.

This clonotype was counted many times. V and J are TRBV2 and TRBJ2-7, with a weak D call TRBD2 (5 bases). The CDR3 is 14 residues long. V was cut by 4 bases and J by 1 base, with 11 bases left in between. Germline lookup yields CDR1 SNHLY and CDR2 FYNNEI. The CDR3 sequence is CASSANGGSYEQYF. The CDR3, as DNA: TGTGCCAGCAGTGCTAATGGAGGTTCCTACGAGCAGTACTTC.